This T cell receptor (beta chain) originates from a study of blood T cell repertoires in COVID-19. Clones were read by immunoSEQ multiplex PCR, and TCRdb kept only the in-frame ones, dropping some. Of 250,000 to 300,000 clones listed, roughly nine tenths are singletons. V shed 5 bases and J 2 bases; nucleotides not matched to a gene: 9. Germline-derived CDR1 and CDR2 are SGHVS and FNYEAQ. CDR3 size: 15 residues. Sequencing input: peripheral blood. The TCR sequence derives from a woman aged 25 to 45 with COVID-19, enrolled during active disease. The chain carries TRBV7-6 and TRBJ2-7; 7 bases are a match to TRBD1. The DNA for the CDR3 is TGTGCCAGCAGCCCGCGACAGGGTACAACCTACGAGCAGTACTTC. This gives the protein CASSPRQGTTYEQYF. The entire variable domain, with the rest obtained from reference TRBV7-6 and TRBJ2-7, is as follows: GAGVSQSPRYKVTKRGQDVALRCDPISGHVSLYWYRQALGQGPEFLTYFNYEAQQDKSGLPNDRFSAERPEGSISTLTIQRTEQRDSAMYRCASSPRQGTTYEQYFGPGTRLTVT.